The 11 T cell receptor beta chains below all came from one sample that was sequenced in a study of PD-1 blockade in classical Hodgkin lymphoma. The method was immunoSEQ multiplex PCR; TCRdb's version includes in-frame clones alone and lacks a portion of them. The table shows 80,000 to 100,000 clones, with roughly 91% occurring only once. Time point noted: cycle 4 day 1 (C4D1), after 6 weeks of nivolumab. With no exception, relapse followed autologous stem cell transplantation in all patients, and brentuximab vedotin exposure varied. This specimen consisted of peripheral blood mononuclear cells (PBMCs), obtained before the fourth cycle of nivolumab. Source of these receptors: a human donor with classical Hodgkin lymphoma.

The chain combines TRBV5-1 with TRBJ2-5; possible D gene TRBD1, 5 bases. There are 15 residues in the CDR3. V was shortened by 0 bases and J by 2 bases, with 11 bases between the two germline ends. CDR1 is SGHRS and CDR2 is YFSETQ in the germline V gene. DNA of the CDR3: TGCGCCAGCAGCTTGGTTTACAGGAGACAAGAGACCCAGTACTTC. Translation gives CASSLVYRRQETQYF.

This clone was observed a single time. The chain is built from TRBV7-9 and TRBJ2-1; tentative D call: TRBD2 (7 bases). CDR3 size: 14 residues. The germline V gene has CDR1 SEHNR and CDR2 FQNEAQ (reference sequence). The ends were cut back, 7 bases at V and 6 bases at J, with 16 bases in the middle. CDR3 DNA: TGTGCCAGCAACCCGCTCGCGGGGGCCAATGAGCAGTTCTTC. Its protein product is CASNPLAGANEQFF.

Notes on this clone: This same CDR3 is encoded by further DNA sequences in the sample. This chain joins TRBV6-5 and TRBJ2-7, with D perhaps TRBD1 (6 bases). The germline V gene has CDR1 MNHEY and CDR2 SVGAGI. Trimming stripped 4 bases from V and 3 bases from J, with 7 bases between. This CDR3 spans 12 amino acids. The CDR3 sequence: CASSLGGYEQYF. The CDR3 nucleotides are TGTGCCAGCAGTTTAGGGGGCTACGAGCAGTACTTC.

The rearrangement uses TRBV25-1 and TRBJ2-7; 10 nucleotides line up with TRBD2. CDR1 is MGHDK and CDR2 is SYGVNS in the germline V gene. With 7 bases clipped from V and 1 base from J, the junction kept 4 bases outside the gene matches. The CDR3 covers 14 residues. CDR3 residues: CASTRSGRSYEQYF. The CDR3 DNA reads TGTGCCAGCACCCGTAGCGGGAGGTCCTACGAGCAGTACTTC.

This rearrangement joins TRBV7-7 to TRBJ2-2; D ambiguous. V lost 1 base, J lost 1 base, and 4 bases lay in between. CDR1 SSHAT and CDR2 FNYEAQ come from the germline V gene (reference sequence). The CDR3 length is 14 residues. DNA for the CDR3: TGTGCCAGCAGCTTAGGTTGGAACACCGGGGAGCTGTTTTTT. This encodes CASSLGWNTGELFF.

This clone was counted between two and nine times. J is TRBJ2-7 and V is TRBV7-2; D may be TRBD2 (6 bases). The germline V and J ends were trimmed by 3 bases and 2 bases, with 14 bases remaining between them. The germline gives CDR1 SGHTA, CDR2 FQGNSA. The CDR3 is 15 residues long. The CDR3 here is CASSLGTPWAYEQYF. The CDR3 DNA reads as TGTGCCAGCAGCTTGGGGACTCCTTGGGCCTACGAGCAGTACTTC. Full variable domain (rest looked up from reference TRBV7-2 and TRBJ2-7): GAGVSQSPSNKVTEKGKDVELRCDPISGHTALYWYRQSLGQGLEFLIYFQGNSAPDKSGLPSDRFSAERTGGSVSTLTIQRTQQEDSAVYLCASSLGTPWAYEQYFGPGTRLTVT.

The chain uses TRBV5-4 and TRBJ1-2, with D maybe TRBD1 (5 bases). Trimming cost V 4 bases and J 2 bases, with 21 bases left between them. This CDR3 is built from 17 residues. Germline loops: CDR1 SGHNT, CDR2 YYREEE (reference sequence). CDR3 loop: CASSVRTLGRTNYGYTF. CDR3 nucleotides: TGTGCCAGCAGCGTGAGGACGTTGGGACGGACCAACTATGGCTACACCTTC.

The gene calls are TRBV2 and TRBJ2-7; a possible D gene is TRBD2 (6 bases). The V end lost 6 bases, the J end lost 1 base, and 13 bases lay between the germline ends. The CDR3 covers 14 residues. Germline CDR1 reads SNHLY; CDR2 reads FYNNEI. As DNA, the CDR3 is TGTGCCAGCAGCAGGACTACCGGGTCCTACGAGCAGTACTTC. This codes for CASSRTTGSYEQYF.

The genes are TRBV4-1 and TRBJ1-4; 9 bases align to TRBD1. V trimming: 1 base; J trimming: 8 bases; junction bases outside the gene matches: 5. The CDR3 runs to 15 residues. The germline gives CDR1 MGHRA, CDR2 YSYEKL. The CDR3 here is CASSQGQGGREKLFF. The CDR3, as DNA: TGCGCCAGCAGCCAAGGACAGGGGGGCAGAGAAAAACTGTTTTTT.

The chain uses TRBV7-2 and TRBJ2-3; D call uncertain. This CDR3 is 14 amino acids long. V lost 1 base and J 0 bases, leaving 5 bases between the germline ends. Germline CDR1 SGHTA, CDR2 FQGNSA. CDR3 region: CASSLVVSTDTQYF. The CDR3 DNA reads TGTGCCAGCAGCTTAGTAGTAAGCACAGATACGCAGTATTTT.

The V call is TRBV2, the J call TRBJ2-7; 9 bases map to TRBD1. The V and J ends lost 10 bases and 2 bases, in that order; junction bases with no gene match: 6. Germline values: CDR1 SNHLY, CDR2 FYNNEI. There are 13 residues in the CDR3. The CDR3 here is CANRDRVTYEQYF. CDR3 nucleotides: TGTGCCAACCGGGACAGGGTAACCTACGAGCAGTACTTC.